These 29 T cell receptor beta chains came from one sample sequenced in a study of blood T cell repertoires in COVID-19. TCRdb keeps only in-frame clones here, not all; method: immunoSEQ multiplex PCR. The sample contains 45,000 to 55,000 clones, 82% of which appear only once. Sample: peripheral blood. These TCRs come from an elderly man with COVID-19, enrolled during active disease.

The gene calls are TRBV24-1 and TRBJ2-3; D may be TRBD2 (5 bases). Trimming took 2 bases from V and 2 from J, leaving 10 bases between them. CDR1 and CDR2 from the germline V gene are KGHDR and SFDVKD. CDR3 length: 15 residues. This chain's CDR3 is CATSDYGRATDTQYF. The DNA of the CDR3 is TGTGCCACCAGTGATTATGGGCGGGCCACAGATACGCAGTATTTT.

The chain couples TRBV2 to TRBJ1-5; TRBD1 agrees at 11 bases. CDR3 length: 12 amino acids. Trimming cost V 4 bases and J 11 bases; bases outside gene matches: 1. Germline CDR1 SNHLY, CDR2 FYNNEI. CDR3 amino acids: CASSGGQGAQHF. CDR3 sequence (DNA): TGTGCCAGCAGTGGGGGACAGGGGGCCCAGCATTTT.

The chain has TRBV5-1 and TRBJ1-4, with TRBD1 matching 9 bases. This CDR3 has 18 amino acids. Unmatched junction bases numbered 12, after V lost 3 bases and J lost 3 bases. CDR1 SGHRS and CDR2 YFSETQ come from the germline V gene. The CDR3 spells CASSWGSGQGISNEKLFF. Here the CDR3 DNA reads TGCGCCAGCAGCTGGGGGTCGGGACAGGGTATATCTAATGAAAAACTGTTTTTT. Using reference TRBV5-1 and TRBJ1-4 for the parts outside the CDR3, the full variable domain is KAGVTQTPRYLIKTRGQQVTLSCSPISGHRSVSWYQQTPGQGLQFLFEYFSETQRNKGNFPGRFSGRQFSNSRSEMNVSTLELGDSALYLCASSWGSGQGISNEKLFFGSGTQLSVL.

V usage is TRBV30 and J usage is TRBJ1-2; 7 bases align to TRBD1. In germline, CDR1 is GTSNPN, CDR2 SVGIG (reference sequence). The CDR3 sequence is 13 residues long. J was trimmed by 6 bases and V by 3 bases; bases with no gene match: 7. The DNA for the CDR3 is TGTGCCTGGAGCCCGGACAGGTTCCATGGCTACACCTTC. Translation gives CAWSPDRFHGYTF.

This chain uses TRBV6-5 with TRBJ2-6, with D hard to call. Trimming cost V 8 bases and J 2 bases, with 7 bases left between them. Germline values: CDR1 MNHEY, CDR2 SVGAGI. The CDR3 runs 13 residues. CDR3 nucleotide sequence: TGTGCCAGCTCGGGTCCTGGGGCCAACGTCCTGACTTTC. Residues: CASSGPGANVLTF.

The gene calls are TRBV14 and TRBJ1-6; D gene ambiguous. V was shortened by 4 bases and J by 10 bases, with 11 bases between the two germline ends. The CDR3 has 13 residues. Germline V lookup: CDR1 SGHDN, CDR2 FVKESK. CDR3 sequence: CASSPDFNSPLHF. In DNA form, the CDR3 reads TGTGCCAGCAGCCCGGACTTTAACTCACCCCTCCACTTT.

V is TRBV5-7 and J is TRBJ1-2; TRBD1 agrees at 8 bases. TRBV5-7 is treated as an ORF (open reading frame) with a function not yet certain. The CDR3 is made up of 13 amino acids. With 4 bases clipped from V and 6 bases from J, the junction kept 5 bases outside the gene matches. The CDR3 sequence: CASSRDRRDGYTF. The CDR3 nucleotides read TGTGCCAGCAGCCGGGACAGGCGGGATGGCTACACCTTC.

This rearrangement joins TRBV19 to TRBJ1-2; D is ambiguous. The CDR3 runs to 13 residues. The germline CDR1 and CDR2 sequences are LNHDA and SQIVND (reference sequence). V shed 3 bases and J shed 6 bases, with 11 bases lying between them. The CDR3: CASSIWGDDGYTF. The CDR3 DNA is TGTGCCAGTAGTATTTGGGGAGACGATGGCTACACCTTC. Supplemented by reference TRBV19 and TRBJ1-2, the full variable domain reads DGGITQSPKYLFRKEGQNVTLSCEQNLNHDAMYWYRQDPGQGLRLIYYSQIVNDFQKGDIAEGYSVSREKKESFPLTVTSAQKNPTAFYLCASSIWGDDGYTFGSGTRLTVV.

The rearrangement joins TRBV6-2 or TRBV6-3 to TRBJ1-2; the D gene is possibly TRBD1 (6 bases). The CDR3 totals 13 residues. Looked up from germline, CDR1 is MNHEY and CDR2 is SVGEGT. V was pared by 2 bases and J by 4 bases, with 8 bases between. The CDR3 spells CASSYDRTYGYTF. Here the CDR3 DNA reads TGTGCCAGCAGTTACGACAGGACCTATGGCTACACCTTC.

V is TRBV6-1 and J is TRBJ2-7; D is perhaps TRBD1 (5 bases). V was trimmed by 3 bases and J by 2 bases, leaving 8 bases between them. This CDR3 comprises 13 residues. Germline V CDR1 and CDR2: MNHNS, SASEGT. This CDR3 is CASSDWGPYEQYF. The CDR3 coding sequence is TGTGCCAGCAGTGATTGGGGCCCCTACGAGCAGTACTTC.

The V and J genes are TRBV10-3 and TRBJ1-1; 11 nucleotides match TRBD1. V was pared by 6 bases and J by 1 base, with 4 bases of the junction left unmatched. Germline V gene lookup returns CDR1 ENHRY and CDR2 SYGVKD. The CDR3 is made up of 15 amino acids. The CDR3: CAIRGDRGTNTEAFF. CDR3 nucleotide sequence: TGTGCCATCAGAGGGGACAGGGGGACGAACACTGAAGCTTTCTTT.

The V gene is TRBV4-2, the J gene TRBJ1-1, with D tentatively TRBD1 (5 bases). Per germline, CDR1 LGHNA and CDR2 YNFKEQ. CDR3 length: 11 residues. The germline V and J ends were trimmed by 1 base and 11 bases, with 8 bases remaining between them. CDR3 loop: CASSQGGRAFF. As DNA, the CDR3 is TGTGCCAGCAGCCAAGGGGGCAGGGCTTTCTTT.

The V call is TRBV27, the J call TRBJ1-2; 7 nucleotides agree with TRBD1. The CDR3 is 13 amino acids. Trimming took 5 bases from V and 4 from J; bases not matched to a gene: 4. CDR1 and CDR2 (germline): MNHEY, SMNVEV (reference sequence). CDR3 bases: TGTGCCAGCAGTACAGGGGTGGGCTATGGCTACACCTTC. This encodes CASSTGVGYGYTF.

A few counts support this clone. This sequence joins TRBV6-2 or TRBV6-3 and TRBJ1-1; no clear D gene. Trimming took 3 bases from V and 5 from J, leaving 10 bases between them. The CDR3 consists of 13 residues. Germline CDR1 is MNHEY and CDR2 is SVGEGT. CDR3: CASSYEGRTEAFF. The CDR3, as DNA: TGTGCCAGCAGTTATGAGGGAAGAACTGAAGCTTTCTTT.

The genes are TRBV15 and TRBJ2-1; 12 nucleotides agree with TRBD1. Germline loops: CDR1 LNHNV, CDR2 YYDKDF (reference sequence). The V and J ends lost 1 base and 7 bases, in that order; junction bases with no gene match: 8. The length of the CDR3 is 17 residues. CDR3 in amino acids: CATSRAIGTGGQNEQFF. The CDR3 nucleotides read TGTGCCACCAGCAGAGCAATAGGGACAGGGGGCCAGAATGAGCAGTTCTTC.

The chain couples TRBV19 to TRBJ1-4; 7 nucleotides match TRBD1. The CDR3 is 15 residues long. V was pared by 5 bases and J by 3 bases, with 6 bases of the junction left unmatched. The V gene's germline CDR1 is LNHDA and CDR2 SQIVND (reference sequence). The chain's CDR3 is CASSPRDSANEKLFF. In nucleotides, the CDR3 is TGTGCCAGTAGTCCACGGGACAGTGCTAATGAAAAACTGTTTTTT.

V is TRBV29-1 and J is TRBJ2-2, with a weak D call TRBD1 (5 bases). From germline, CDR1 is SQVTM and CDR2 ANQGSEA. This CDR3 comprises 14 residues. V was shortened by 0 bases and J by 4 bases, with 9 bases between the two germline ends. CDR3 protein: CSVEERQITGELFF. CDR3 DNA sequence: TGCAGCGTTGAAGAACGACAGATCACCGGGGAGCTGTTTTTT.

The DNA of the CDR3 is TGTGCCAGCAGCCAAGGGGTAGTACTAGCGGGGGGGCCTGAGCAGTTCTTC. Its translation: CASSQGVVLAGGPEQFF. The V and J genes are TRBV3-1 (or the pseudogene TRBV3-2) and TRBJ2-1, with 13 positions matching TRBD2. Germline CDR1 reads LGHDT; CDR2 reads YNNKEL (reference sequence). J gave up 9 bases and V 1 base, and 9 bases lay outside the gene matches. The CDR3 extends over 17 amino acids.

In nucleotides, the CDR3 is TGTGCCAGCAGACTAGCGGGAACCTACAATGAGCAGTTCTTC. Residues: CASRLAGTYNEQFF. This chain joins TRBV6-5 and TRBJ2-1, with 10 bases aligning to TRBD2. The CDR3 runs 14 residues. The V gene end was trimmed by 6 bases and the J gene end by 2 bases; junction bases not matched to a gene: 1. Germline V gene data show CDR1 as MNHEY and CDR2 as SVGAGI.

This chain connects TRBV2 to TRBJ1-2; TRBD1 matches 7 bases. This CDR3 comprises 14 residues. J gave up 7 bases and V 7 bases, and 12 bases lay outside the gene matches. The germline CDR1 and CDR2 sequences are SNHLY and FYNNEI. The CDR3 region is CASTGLRDSIGYTF. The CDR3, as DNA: TGTGCCAGCACCGGACTCCGGGACAGTATTGGCTACACCTTC.

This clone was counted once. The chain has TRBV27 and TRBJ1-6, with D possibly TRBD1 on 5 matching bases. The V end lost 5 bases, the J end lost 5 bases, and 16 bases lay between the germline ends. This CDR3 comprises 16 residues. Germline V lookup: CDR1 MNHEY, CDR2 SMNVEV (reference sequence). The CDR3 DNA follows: TGTGCCAGCAGTCCCTACCGGGGGAATCATAATTCACCCCTCCACTTT. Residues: CASSPYRGNHNSPLHF.

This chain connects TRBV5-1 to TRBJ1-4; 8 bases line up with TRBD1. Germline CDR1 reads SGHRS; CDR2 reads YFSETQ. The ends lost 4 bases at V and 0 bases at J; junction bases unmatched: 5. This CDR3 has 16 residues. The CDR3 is CASSRQGFTTNEKLFF. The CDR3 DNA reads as TGCGCCAGCAGCAGACAGGGGTTTACAACTAATGAAAAACTGTTTTTT.

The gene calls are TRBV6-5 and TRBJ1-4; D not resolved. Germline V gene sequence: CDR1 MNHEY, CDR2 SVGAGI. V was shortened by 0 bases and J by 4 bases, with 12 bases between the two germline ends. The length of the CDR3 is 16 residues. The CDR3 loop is CASSYSPGRLNEKLFF. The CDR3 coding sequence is TGTGCCAGCAGTTACTCCCCGGGAAGACTTAATGAAAAACTGTTTTTT.

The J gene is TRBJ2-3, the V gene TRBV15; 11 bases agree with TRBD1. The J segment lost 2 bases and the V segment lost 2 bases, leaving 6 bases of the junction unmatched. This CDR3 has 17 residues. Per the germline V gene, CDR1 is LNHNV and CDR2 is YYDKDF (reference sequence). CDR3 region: CATSRTWTGGFTDTQYF. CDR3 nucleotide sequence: TGTGCCACCAGCAGAACTTGGACAGGGGGCTTCACAGATACGCAGTATTTT.

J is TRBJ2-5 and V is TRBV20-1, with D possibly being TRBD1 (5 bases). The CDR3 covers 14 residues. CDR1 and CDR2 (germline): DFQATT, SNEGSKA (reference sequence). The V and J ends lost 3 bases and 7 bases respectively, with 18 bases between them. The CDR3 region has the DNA TGCAGTGCTAGTAGCAGCGCCCAAAGGGGGACCCAGTACTTC. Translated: CSASSSAQRGTQYF.

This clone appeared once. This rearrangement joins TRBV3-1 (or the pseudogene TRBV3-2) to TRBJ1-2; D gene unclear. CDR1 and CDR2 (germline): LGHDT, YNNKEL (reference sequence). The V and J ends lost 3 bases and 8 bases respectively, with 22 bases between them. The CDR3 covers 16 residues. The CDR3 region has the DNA TGTGCCAGCAGCCATCCCGGGGAGGGAGTAGTAGAGGGCTACACCTTC. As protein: CASSHPGEGVVEGYTF.

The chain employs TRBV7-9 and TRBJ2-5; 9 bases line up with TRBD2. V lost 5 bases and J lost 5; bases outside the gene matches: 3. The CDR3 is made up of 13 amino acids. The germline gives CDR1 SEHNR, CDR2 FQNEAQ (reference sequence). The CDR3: CASSPTSGETQYF. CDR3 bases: TGTGCCAGCAGCCCTACTAGCGGGGAGACCCAGTACTTC.

CDR3 region: CASSLGGTGLRAFF. The CDR3 DNA is TGTGCCAGCAGCCTCGGAGGGACAGGGCTGCGGGCTTTCTTT. The rearrangement joins TRBV6-5 to TRBJ1-1; 9 nucleotides line up with TRBD1. Germline CDR1 is MNHEY and CDR2 is SVGAGI. CDR3 length: 14 residues. J was trimmed by 11 bases and V by 6 bases; bases with no gene match: 13.

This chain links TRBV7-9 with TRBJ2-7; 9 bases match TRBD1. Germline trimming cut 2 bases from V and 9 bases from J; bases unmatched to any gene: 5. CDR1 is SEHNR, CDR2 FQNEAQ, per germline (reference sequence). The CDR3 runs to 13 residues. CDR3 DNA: TGTGCCAGCAGCTTAACGGGACAGGGTCCGCAGTACGTC. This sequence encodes CASSLTGQGPQYV.